This record looks at one T cell receptor beta chain sequence and its context. The CDR3 covers 13 residues. The ends lost 5 bases at V and 5 bases at J; junction bases unmatched: 5. This specimen belongs to a study of control samples from healthy donors and cancer patients. The protocol was immunoSEQ multiplex PCR, while the TCRdb copy is restricted to in-frame clones and leaves out a portion. The repertoire includes tens of thousands of clones, about 91% of them detected once, and 0.8% to 1% sits in the top ten. The TCR was taken from a man younger than 45 with colorectal cancer. The chain carries TRBV12-3 or TRBV12-4 and TRBJ1-2; 7 bases are shared with TRBD1. Material for sequencing was PBMCs. In DNA, the CDR3 is TGTGCCAGCAGTGAGGGACAGTTTTATGGCTACACCTTC. It encodes CASSEGQFYGYTF.